The 8 T cell receptor beta chains reported below all come from one sample, sequenced in a study of shared clonotypes between healthy human individuals. The protocol was immunoSEQ multiplex PCR, while the TCRdb copy is restricted to in-frame clones and leaves out a portion. The table shows a few million clones, with 85% to 95% occurring only once. The sequencing sample was made of naive CD4+ T cells from PBMCs. Subset given: CD45RA+ positively selected. These receptors were obtained from a man younger than 35 in good health. Some clones in this sample may be carry-over from other donors' samples.

The chain is built from TRBV7-9 and TRBJ2-3; D remains unclear. This CDR3 has 12 residues. Germline V lookup: CDR1 SEHNR, CDR2 FQNEAQ (reference sequence). V was trimmed by 0 bases and J by 5 bases, leaving 3 bases between them. CDR3 region: CASSLARDTQYF. The DNA for the CDR3 is TGTGCCAGCAGCTTAGCTAGAGATACGCAGTATTTT.

The rearrangement joins TRBV14 to TRBJ2-5; tentative D call: TRBD2 (5 bases). Germline CDR1 SGHDN, CDR2 FVKESK. The V gene lost 4 bases and the J gene lost 7 bases, with 7 bases spanning the gap. This CDR3 has 11 amino acids. The CDR3 reads CASSPGGTQYF. CDR3 sequence (DNA): TGTGCCAGCAGCCCAGGAGGGACCCAGTACTTC.

This rearrangement joins TRBV4-3 to TRBJ1-2, with TRBD1 identical over 11 bases. Looked up from germline, CDR1 is LGHNA and CDR2 is YSLEER. The CDR3 totals 16 residues. V trimming: 1 base; J trimming: 4 bases; junction bases outside the gene matches: 5. This CDR3 is CASSQAPGQGVYGYTF. The CDR3 coding sequence is TGCGCCAGCAGCCAAGCCCCGGGACAGGGGGTCTATGGCTACACCTTC.

The rearrangement joins TRBV7-3 to TRBJ2-1; D call uncertain. V lost 5 bases, J lost 10 bases, and 15 bases lay in between. Germline CDR1 SGHTA, CDR2 FQGTGA. The CDR3 covers 13 residues. In nucleotides, the CDR3 is TGTGCCAGCAGCCCCCGAAACTTGGGCGAGCAGTTCTTC. Translating gives CASSPRNLGEQFF.

This clone has just one count. The chain joins TRBV30 to TRBJ2-1, with 10 nucleotides matching TRBD2. The V segment lost 3 bases and the J segment 4 bases; nucleotides outside the gene matches: 9. This CDR3 has 16 residues. CDR1 is GTSNPN and CDR2 is SVGIG in the germline V gene (reference sequence). CDR3 region: CAWSLSRTSGYNEQFF. CDR3 nucleotide sequence: TGTGCCTGGAGCTTGTCCCGGACTAGCGGTTACAATGAGCAGTTCTTC. Variable domain in full (rest from reference TRBV30 and TRBJ2-1): SQTIHQWPATLVQPVGSPLSLECTVEGTSNPNLYWYRQAAGRGLQLLFYSVGIGQISSEVPQNLSASRPQDRQFILSSKKLLLSDSGFYLCAWSLSRTSGYNEQFFGPGTRLTVL.

This sequence joins TRBV7-9 and TRBJ2-1; 7 bases map to TRBD2. J gave up 6 bases and V 3 bases, and 8 bases lay outside the gene matches. There are 15 residues in the CDR3. The V gene's germline CDR1 is SEHNR and CDR2 FQNEAQ (reference sequence). CDR3 in amino acids: CASSLWGGNSNEQFF. DNA of the CDR3: TGTGCCAGCAGCTTGTGGGGGGGAAACAGCAATGAGCAGTTCTTC.

The J gene is TRBJ1-3, the V gene TRBV5-4, with D tentatively TRBD1 (5 bases). The CDR3 is 15 amino acids. V lost 7 bases to trimming and J lost 1 base, with 15 bases between them. CDR1 is SGHNT, CDR2 YYREEE, per germline (reference sequence). This CDR3 is CASAPRGGSGNTIYF. The CDR3 DNA follows: TGTGCCAGCGCCCCCCGGGGGGGATCTGGAAACACCATATATTTT.

The chain has TRBV6-1 and TRBJ1-1; a possible D gene is TRBD1 (6 bases). Trimming cost V 0 bases and J 6 bases, with 17 bases left between them. CDR3 length equals 16 residues. The V gene's germline CDR1 is MNHNS and CDR2 SASEGT. CDR3 residues: CASSEATSNRGSEAFF. In DNA form, the CDR3 reads TGTGCCAGCAGTGAAGCGACGTCGAATAGGGGGTCTGAAGCTTTCTTT.